The 32 T cell receptor beta chains reported below all come from one sample, sequenced in a study of cytotoxic CD8 clonotypes in ibrutinib-treated CLL. Using immunoSEQ multiplex PCR, the repertoire was profiled, and TCRdb retains in-frame clones only, with some absent. The sample has approximately 47,000 clones; more than 55% are singletons. Sample: PBMCs, taken after 24 months of ibrutinib treatment. Source of these receptors: a human donor with chronic lymphocytic leukemia.

The V call is TRBV7-8, the J call TRBJ1-6; D possibly corresponds to TRBD1 (5 bases). V lost 2 bases and J lost 0, with 8 bases in between. The CDR3 has 16 amino acids. CDR1 is SGHVS, CDR2 FQNEAQ, per germline. The CDR3 loop reads CASSLRQSSYNSPLHF. CDR3 sequence (DNA): TGTGCCAGCAGCTTACGACAGAGCTCCTATAATTCACCCCTCCACTTT.

This chain connects TRBV14 to TRBJ2-7; possibly TRBD2 for D (7 bases). Deletions cut 3 bases from V and 7 bases from J, with 22 bases between. This CDR3 has 16 residues. Per germline, CDR1 SGHDN and CDR2 FVKESK. CDR3 coding DNA: TGTGCCAGCAGCCAGCCCCCGGGGCGGGGGCCGGGGGAGCAGTACTTC. Translating it yields CASSQPPGRGPGEQYF. Full variable domain (outside the CDR3, taken from reference TRBV14 and TRBJ2-7): EAGVTQFPSHSVIEKGQTVTLRCDPISGHDNLYWYRRVMGKEIKFLLHFVKESKQDESGMPNNRFLAERTGGTYSTLKVQPAELEDSGVYFCASSQPPGRGPGEQYFGPGTRLTVT.

V is TRBV29-1 and J is TRBJ2-7; 11 nucleotides line up with TRBD1. CDR3 length equals 13 residues. CDR1 is SQVTM and CDR2 is ANQGSEA in the germline V gene. Trimming at V came to 3 bases and at J to 3 bases, leaving 1 base not matched to a gene. The CDR3 here is CSVDGTGGYEQYF. Here the CDR3 DNA reads TGCAGCGTTGACGGGACAGGGGGCTACGAGCAGTACTTC.

The chain combines TRBV27 with TRBJ1-1, with 7 bases that match TRBD1. V trimming: 4 bases; J trimming: 3 bases; junction bases outside the gene matches: 11. The germline V gene has CDR1 MNHEY and CDR2 SMNVEV (reference sequence). The CDR3 has 16 residues. The CDR3 DNA is TGTGCCAGCAGTTCCCCCGGGAGGGGGCTGGACACTGAAGCTTTCTTT. It is translated as CASSSPGRGLDTEAFF.

The rearrangement uses TRBV5-4 and TRBJ1-6; the D is unclear. Trimming took off 4 bases at V and 7 bases at J, with 12 bases between the two ends. From germline, CDR1 is SGHNT and CDR2 YYREEE (reference sequence). The CDR3 covers 14 residues. CDR3 in amino acids: CASSRELINSPLHF. The CDR3 nucleotides read TGTGCCAGCAGCAGGGAGTTGATAAATTCACCCCTCCACTTT.

The genes are TRBV5-4 and TRBJ1-3; no reliable D call. Germline V CDR1 and CDR2: SGHNT, YYREEE (reference sequence). There are 14 residues in the CDR3. The germline V and J ends were trimmed by 3 bases and 4 bases, with 11 bases remaining between them. CDR3 in DNA: TGTGCCAGCAGCTCCCGGACGTCGGGAAACACCATATATTTT. Translated, it gives CASSSRTSGNTIYF.

A few counts support this clone. This rearrangement joins TRBV7-8 to TRBJ1-2; tentatively, D is TRBD1 (5 bases). V was cut by 2 bases and J by 9 bases, with 7 bases left in between. Per germline, CDR1 SGHVS and CDR2 FQNEAQ. This CDR3 comprises 11 residues. Here the CDR3 reads CASSLSGRYTF. CDR3 nucleotides: TGTGCCAGCAGCTTATCAGGGCGCTACACCTTC.

V gene TRBV5-1 combines with J gene TRBJ2-5; possibly TRBD2 for D (6 bases). Germline CDR1 SGHRS, CDR2 YFSETQ. V was shortened by 4 bases and J by 3 bases, with 19 bases between the two germline ends. The CDR3 sequence is 16 residues long. The CDR3 DNA reads as TGCGCCAGCAGCGTGGGGGGACTGAATCGAAAAGAGACCCAGTACTTC. This sequence encodes CASSVGGLNRKETQYF.

This rearrangement joins TRBV6-6 to TRBJ1-1, with D perhaps TRBD1 (6 bases). There are 15 residues in the CDR3. The V end was cut by 5 bases, the J end by 5 bases, with 18 bases between. In germline, CDR1 is MNHNY, CDR2 SVGAGI (reference sequence). In DNA, the CDR3 is TGTGCCAGCAGTCTACAGGCGCTTCAGGGGACTGAAGCTTTCTTT. Its protein is CASSLQALQGTEAFF.

The chain is built from TRBV6-1 and TRBJ2-5; D might be TRBD1 (6 bases). The germline V and J ends were trimmed by 6 bases and 1 base, with 12 bases remaining between them. Germline loops: CDR1 MNHNS, CDR2 SASEGT. The CDR3 is 14 residues long. CDR3 protein: CASSPGQSQETQYF. CDR3 DNA: TGTGCCAGCAGCCCCGGACAGTCCCAAGAGACCCAGTACTTC.

The V call is TRBV6-6, the J call TRBJ2-7, with no clear D. The CDR3 extends over 13 amino acids. In germline, CDR1 is MNHNY, CDR2 SVGAGI (reference sequence). The V gene lost 6 bases and the J gene lost 3 bases, with 12 bases spanning the gap. The CDR3 here is CASSKNWIYEQYF. Written as DNA, the CDR3 is TGTGCCAGCAGCAAGAACTGGATCTACGAGCAGTACTTC.

The J gene is TRBJ1-4, the V gene TRBV7-9, with no clear D. The V and J ends lost 5 bases and 0 bases respectively, with 7 bases between them. This CDR3 is 14 amino acids long. CDR1 is SEHNR, CDR2 FQNEAQ, per germline (reference sequence). The CDR3: CASSEHATNEKLFF. In nucleotides, the CDR3 is TGTGCCAGCAGCGAACATGCAACTAATGAAAAACTGTTTTTT.

This chain joins TRBV6-6 and TRBJ1-1, with D possibly TRBD1 on 5 matching bases. This CDR3 region has 14 residues. V was shortened by 6 bases and J by 2 bases, with 13 bases between the two germline ends. Per germline, CDR1 MNHNY and CDR2 SVGAGI (reference sequence). CDR3 nucleotides: TGTGCCAGCAGCCCCTGGGGACTTAACACTGAAGCTTTCTTT. As protein: CASSPWGLNTEAFF.

This clone was counted many times. The J gene is TRBJ1-5, the V gene TRBV29-1; D gene ambiguous. This CDR3 has 13 amino acids. The V and J ends lost 4 bases and 3 bases respectively, with 10 bases between them. Germline assignment: CDR1 SQVTM and CDR2 ANQGSEA. The CDR3 reads CSVGNSDNQPQHF. CDR3 nucleotides: TGCAGCGTTGGGAACAGTGACAATCAGCCCCAGCATTTT.

For the CDR3, the DNA is TGTGCCAGCAGCGACCCCCGGCAGCAGAAATACGAGCAGTACTTC. Its protein product is CASSDPRQQKYEQYF. This rearrangement joins TRBV13 to TRBJ2-7; the D is unclear. The CDR3 covers 15 residues. Per the germline V gene, CDR1 is PRHDT and CDR2 is FYEKMQ (reference sequence). V was pared by 5 bases and J by 4 bases, with 18 bases between.

The J gene is TRBJ1-2, the V gene TRBV4-2; the match to TRBD1 covers 9 bases. The CDR3 totals 16 residues. Per the germline V gene, CDR1 is LGHNA and CDR2 is YNFKEQ. The J segment lost 5 bases and the V segment lost 0 bases, leaving 7 bases of the junction unmatched. DNA for the CDR3: TGTGCCAGCAGCCAAGATCGGACAGGGGTGGATTATGGCTACACCTTC. It is translated as CASSQDRTGVDYGYTF.

The rearrangement links TRBV9 to TRBJ2-5; D gene ambiguous. The V end lost 0 bases, the J end lost 11 bases, and 14 bases lay between the germline ends. The V gene's germline CDR1 is SGDLS and CDR2 YYNGEE. This CDR3 region has 13 residues. CDR3 in DNA: TGTGCCAGCAGCGTAGATCCCTCAGGCTTGCAGTACTTC. This codes for CASSVDPSGLQYF. Full variable domain (missing parts from reference TRBV9 and TRBJ2-5): DSGVTQTPKHLITATGQRVTLRCSPRSGDLSVYWYQQSLDQGLQFLIQYYNGEERAKGNILERFSAQQFPDLHSELNLSSLELGDSALYFCASSVDPSGLQYFGPGTRLLVL.

The rearrangement joins TRBV19 to TRBJ1-5; possibly TRBD1 for D (5 bases). Germline assignment: CDR1 LNHDA and CDR2 SQIVND (reference sequence). Trimming stripped 7 bases from V and 11 bases from J, with 18 bases between. This CDR3 is built from 13 residues. The CDR3 DNA reads TGTGCCAGTACCAGGGACCCCCTGGGGACCCAGCATTTT. Translating it yields CASTRDPLGTQHF.

Only a few counts were recorded for this clone. V gene TRBV5-6 combines with J gene TRBJ2-1; 10 bases align to TRBD2. Per the germline V gene, CDR1 is SGHDT and CDR2 is YYEEEE. CDR3 length equals 15 residues. After removal of 5 bases from V and 7 bases from J, the junction contained 9 bases not matched to a gene. CDR3 bases: TGTGCCAGCAGGACACTAGCGGGGACGGGAAATGAGCAGTTCTTC. Protein product: CASRTLAGTGNEQFF.

CDR3 nucleotide sequence: TGTGCCAGCAGTTACGCAGGGGGGAATGAAAAACTGTTTTTT. Residues: CASSYAGGNEKLFF. The chain recombines TRBV6-6 with TRBJ1-4; 7 bases are shared with TRBD1. Germline V gene lookup returns CDR1 MNHNY and CDR2 SVGAGI (reference sequence). The trim removed 2 bases at V and 5 bases at J, leaving 2 bases unmatched. CDR3 length: 14 residues.

This chain connects TRBV5-1 to TRBJ1-2, with 9 bases matching TRBD1. CDR3 length: 16 amino acids. The V gene end was trimmed by 4 bases and the J gene end by 4 bases; junction bases not matched to a gene: 11. Germline V gives CDR1 SGHRS, CDR2 YFSETQ. CDR3 protein: CASSPGTGSGSYGYTF. The CDR3, as DNA: TGCGCCAGCAGCCCTGGGACAGGGAGCGGAAGCTATGGCTACACCTTC.

J is TRBJ2-5 and V is TRBV18; no clear D gene. V lost 5 bases to trimming and J lost 2 bases, with 9 bases between them. Looked up from germline, CDR1 is KGHSH and CDR2 is LQKENI. The CDR3 has 13 residues. The CDR3 bases are TGTGCCAGCTCAGGAAACCCTCAAGAGACCCAGTACTTC. This gives the protein CASSGNPQETQYF.

This sequence joins TRBV27 and TRBJ1-6; D remains ambiguous. Germline V gene sequence: CDR1 MNHEY, CDR2 SMNVEV (reference sequence). The CDR3 has 17 amino acids. Trimming pared 2 bases from V and 8 bases from J, leaving 19 bases between. CDR3 in amino acids: CASSLVGTASFDSPLHF. As DNA, the CDR3 is TGTGCCAGCAGTTTAGTCGGTACAGCTTCGTTTGATTCACCCCTCCACTTT.

The chain joins TRBV6-1 to TRBJ2-3; D gene uncertain. With 1 base removed from V and 1 base from J, the gap between germline ends came to 6 bases. Germline V gene lookup returns CDR1 MNHNS and CDR2 SASEGT. This CDR3 has 14 residues. CDR3 DNA sequence: TGTGCCAGCAGTGAAGTTGGGCGCACAGATACGCAGTATTTT. Protein sequence: CASSEVGRTDTQYF.

The genes are TRBV11-2 and TRBJ2-4; D is uncertain. Trimming removed 4 bases at V and 3 bases at J, with 10 bases between. The CDR3 is made up of 14 amino acids. Germline V gene lookup returns CDR1 SGHAT and CDR2 FQNNGV. CDR3 DNA: TGTGCCAGCAGCTCCCGATTAGTCAAAAACATTCAGTACTTC. Amino acid sequence: CASSSRLVKNIQYF.

Notes on this clone: At one of its ends the junction is not consistent with the germline gene, which may arise from a read error. CDR3 region: CASSRPETGISNEQYF. Written as DNA, the CDR3 is TGTGCCAGCAGCCGACCCGAGACAGGTATCTCCAACGAGCAGTACTTC. The chain combines TRBV11-2 with TRBJ2-7, with a tentative D call TRBD1 (6 bases). This CDR3 is 16 amino acids long. In germline, CDR1 is SGHAT, CDR2 FQNNGV.

The gene calls are TRBV6-5 and TRBJ2-5; maybe TRBD2 (6 bases). This CDR3 comprises 15 residues. The V end was cut by 6 bases, the J end by 1 base, with 15 bases between. The germline V gene has CDR1 MNHEY and CDR2 SVGAGI. CDR3 loop: CASSGGTRPQETQYF. CDR3 nucleotide sequence: TGTGCCAGCAGCGGAGGGACCAGACCCCAAGAGACCCAGTACTTC.

This clone was detected only a few times. The chain is built from TRBV6-6 and TRBJ1-1; no definite D call. CDR3 length equals 15 residues. Trimming left V 5 bases short and J 4 bases short, with 17 bases between. In germline, CDR1 is MNHNY, CDR2 SVGAGI (reference sequence). The CDR3 loop is CASSPRQVGITEAFF. CDR3 nucleotides: TGTGCCAGCAGTCCTCGGCAGGTTGGAATCACTGAAGCTTTCTTT.

This chain connects TRBV27 to TRBJ2-7; weak D call: TRBD1 (6 bases). The CDR3 spans 14 residues. V dropped 4 bases and J dropped 5 bases, with 15 bases sitting between them. Per the germline V gene, CDR1 is MNHEY and CDR2 is SMNVEV (reference sequence). In DNA form, the CDR3 reads TGTGCCAGCAGTTCCCAGGGGTATGGGGACGAGCAGTACTTC. Residues: CASSSQGYGDEQYF.

The rearrangement uses TRBV4-1 and TRBJ2-7; TRBD2 is a possible D gene (6 bases). The CDR3 extends over 15 amino acids. Germline V lookup: CDR1 MGHRA, CDR2 YSYEKL. Trimming pared 0 bases from V and 0 bases from J, leaving 9 bases between. In DNA form, the CDR3 reads TGCGCCAGCAGCCAAGATTTCGGGGGCTCCTACGAGCAGTACTTC. Residues: CASSQDFGGSYEQYF.

This clone was seen a handful of times. The V gene is TRBV2, the J gene TRBJ2-2; D may be TRBD1 (5 bases). This CDR3 has 14 residues. Germline CDR1 reads SNHLY; CDR2 reads FYNNEI. The V and J ends lost 2 bases and 4 bases respectively, with 8 bases between them. Here the CDR3 reads CASSEQGPTGELFF. The CDR3 DNA reads TGTGCCAGCAGTGAACAGGGCCCCACCGGGGAGCTGTTTTTT.

This clone showed up many times. CDR3 amino acids: CASSEGRGNTGELFF. Written as DNA, the CDR3 is TGCGCCAGCAGTGAGGGGCGGGGGAACACCGGGGAGCTGTTTTTT. The chain has TRBV10-2 and TRBJ2-2, with D perhaps TRBD2 (6 bases). The germline V and J ends were trimmed by 2 bases and 1 base, with 8 bases remaining between them. The CDR3 contains 15 residues. CDR1 and CDR2 (germline): WSHSY, SAAADI.